The clone carrying this TCR beta chain appeared once. Individuals drawn from approximately 26 US areas were roughly 18 to 95 years old. Donors were grouped by their self-reported clinical history. Deletions cut 3 bases from V and 5 bases from J, with 10 bases between. This CDR3 is 14 amino acids long. Germline CDR1 is LNHDA and CDR2 is SQIVND (reference sequence). The sample belongs to a study of blood T cell repertoires in COVID-19. Measured with immunoSEQ multiplex PCR; TCRdb has only the in-frame clones, and not every one. The table records 300,000 or so clones, over 85% of them present only once. This sequence was found in a woman aged 50 to 60 who had been exposed to COVID-19. What was sequenced was PBMCs or T cells enriched from blood (not recorded which). The chain joins TRBV19 to TRBJ1-4, with D unclear. CDR3 protein: CASSIMGGNEKLFF. CDR3 coding DNA: TGTGCCAGTAGTATCATGGGAGGGAATGAAAAACTGTTTTTT.